This T cell receptor (beta chain) is drawn from a study of cytomegalovirus exposure and HLA in healthy donors. Sequenced by immunoSEQ multiplex PCR; TCRdb stores in-frame clones only, minus some. The sample records some 85,000 clones, around 96% being singletons. The V end lost 5 bases, the J end lost 6 bases, and 10 bases lay between the germline ends. Per germline, CDR1 WSHSY and CDR2 SAAADI. The CDR3 is made up of 13 amino acids. This chain joins TRBV10-2 and TRBJ2-2, with D possibly TRBD2 on 5 matching bases. What was sequenced was PBMCs. The origin of this receptor is a woman aged 18-35 years in good health and CMV-seronegative. In nucleotides, the CDR3 is TGCGCCAGCAGTCTAGCCACAGCCGGGGAGCTGTTTTTT. It specifies CASSLATAGELFF.